A single TCR beta chain is shown here with its context. Its antigen is unknown. These data originate in a study of monozygotic twins with inflammatory bowel disease. Study-level findings and limits: Healthy co-twins had higher TCRbeta inverse Simpson diversity than their IBD twins. Part of the variability in patient repertoires may have come from differing immunosuppressive treatments.

TCRdb re-called the 5' RACE reads; every CDR3 protein appears as one record, without DNA. Recorded for this sample: some 100,000 distinct CDR3 sequences. For every donor, one blood sample of 2.5 ml was drawn. CDR3 length equals 16 residues. Germline V lookup: CDR1 SGHDT, CDR2 YYEEEE. Material: blood. This clonotype was sampled from a human donor with ulcerative colitis or Crohn's disease, or a healthy co-twin of an affected twin (not recorded which). The chain uses TRBV5-6 and TRBJ2-1; TCRdb's D gene call, TRBD1, goes unchecked for lack of DNA. CDR3 sequence reads: CASSLLGQGTDNEQFF.